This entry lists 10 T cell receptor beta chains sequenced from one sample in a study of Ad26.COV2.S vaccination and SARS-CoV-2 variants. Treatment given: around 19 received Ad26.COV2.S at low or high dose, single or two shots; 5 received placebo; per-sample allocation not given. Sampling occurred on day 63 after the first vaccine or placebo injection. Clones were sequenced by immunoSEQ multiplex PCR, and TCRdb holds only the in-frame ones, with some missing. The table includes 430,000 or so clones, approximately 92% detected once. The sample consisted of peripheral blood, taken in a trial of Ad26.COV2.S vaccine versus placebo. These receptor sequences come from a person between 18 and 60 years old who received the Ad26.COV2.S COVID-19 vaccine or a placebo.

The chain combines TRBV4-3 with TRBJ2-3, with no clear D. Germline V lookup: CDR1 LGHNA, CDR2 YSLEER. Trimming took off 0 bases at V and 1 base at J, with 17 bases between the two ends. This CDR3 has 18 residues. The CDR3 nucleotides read TGCGCCAGCAGCCAAGATCAGTGGGAACACCGCGGCACAGATACGCAGTATTTT. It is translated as CASSQDQWEHRGTDTQYF.

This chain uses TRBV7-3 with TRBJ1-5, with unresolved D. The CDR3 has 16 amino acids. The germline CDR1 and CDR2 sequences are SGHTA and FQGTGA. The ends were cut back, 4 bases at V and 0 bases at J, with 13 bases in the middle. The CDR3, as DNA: TGTGCCAGCAGCTCCGTCGGCGGTAATAGCAATCAGCCCCAGCATTTT. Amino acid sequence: CASSSVGGNSNQPQHF.

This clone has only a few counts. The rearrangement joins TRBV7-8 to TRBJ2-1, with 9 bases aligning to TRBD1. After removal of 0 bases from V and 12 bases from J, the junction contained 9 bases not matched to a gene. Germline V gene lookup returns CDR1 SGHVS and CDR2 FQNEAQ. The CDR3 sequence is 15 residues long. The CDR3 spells CASSLATGQGHRQFF. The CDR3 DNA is TGTGCCAGCAGCTTAGCGACGGGACAGGGTCATCGGCAGTTCTTC. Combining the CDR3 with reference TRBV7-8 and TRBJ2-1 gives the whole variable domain GAGVSQSPRYKVAKRGQDVALRCDPISGHVSLFWYQQALGQGPEFLTYFQNEAQLDKSGLPSDRFFAERPEGSVSTLKIQRTQQEDSAVYLCASSLATGQGHRQFFGPGTRLTVL.

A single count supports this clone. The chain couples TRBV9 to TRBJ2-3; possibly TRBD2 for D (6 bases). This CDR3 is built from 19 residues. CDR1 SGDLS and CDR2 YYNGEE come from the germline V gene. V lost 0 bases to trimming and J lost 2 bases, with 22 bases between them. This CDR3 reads CASSVGDFTTSPYTDTQYF. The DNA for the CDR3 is TGTGCCAGCAGCGTAGGGGACTTCACAACATCCCCCTACACAGATACGCAGTATTTT. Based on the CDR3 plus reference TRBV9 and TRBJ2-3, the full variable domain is DSGVTQTPKHLITATGQRVTLRCSPRSGDLSVYWYQQSLDQGLQFLIQYYNGEERAKGNILERFSAQQFPDLHSELNLSSLELGDSALYFCASSVGDFTTSPYTDTQYFGPGTRLTVL.

The DNA for the CDR3 is TGTGCCAGCAGGGGGGACAGGAGTAAACTGAACACTGAAGCTTTCTTT. Its protein product is CASRGDRSKLNTEAFF. The chain has TRBV28 and TRBJ1-1, with 8 bases lining up with TRBD1. Germline V gives CDR1 MDHEN, CDR2 SYDVKM. This CDR3 has 16 residues. The V gene end was trimmed by 6 bases and the J gene end by 0 bases; junction bases not matched to a gene: 9.

CDR3 DNA: TGTGCCAGCAGCTTTACAGGGGGCGATGAGCAGTACGTC. It yields the protein CASSFTGGDEQYV. J is TRBJ2-7 and V is TRBV5-4; 9 nucleotides line up with TRBD1. The CDR3 loop spans 13 amino acids. J lost 7 bases, V lost 2 bases, and 4 bases had no gene match. Germline CDR1 reads SGHNT; CDR2 reads YYREEE (reference sequence).

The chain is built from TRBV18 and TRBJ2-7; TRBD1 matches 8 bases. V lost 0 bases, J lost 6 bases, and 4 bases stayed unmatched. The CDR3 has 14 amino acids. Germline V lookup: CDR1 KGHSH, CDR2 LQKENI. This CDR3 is CASSPPSQGGEQYF. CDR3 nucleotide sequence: TGTGCCAGCTCACCACCGTCACAGGGGGGCGAGCAGTACTTC.

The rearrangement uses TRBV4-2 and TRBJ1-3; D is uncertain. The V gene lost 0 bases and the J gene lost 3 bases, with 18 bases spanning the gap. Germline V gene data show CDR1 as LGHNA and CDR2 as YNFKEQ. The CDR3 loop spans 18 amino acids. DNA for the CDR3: TGTGCCAGCAGCCAAGATGGACCCATCCTCTCTTTTGGAAACACCATATATTTT. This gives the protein CASSQDGPILSFGNTIYF.

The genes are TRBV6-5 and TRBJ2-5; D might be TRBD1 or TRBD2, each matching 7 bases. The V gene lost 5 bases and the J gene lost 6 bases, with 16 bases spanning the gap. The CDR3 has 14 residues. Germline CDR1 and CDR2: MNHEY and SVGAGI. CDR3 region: CASSRQGGRKTQYF. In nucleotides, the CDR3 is TGTGCCAGCAGTAGACAGGGAGGGAGAAAGACCCAGTACTTC.

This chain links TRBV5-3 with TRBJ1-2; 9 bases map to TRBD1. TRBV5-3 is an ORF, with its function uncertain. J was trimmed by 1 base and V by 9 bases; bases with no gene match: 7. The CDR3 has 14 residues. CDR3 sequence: CANPGQGGNYGYTF. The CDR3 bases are TGTGCCAACCCGGGACAGGGAGGTAACTATGGCTACACCTTC.